The present entry profiles one T cell receptor (beta chain) with its context. Its specificity is not known. This entry is derived from a study of OX40 agonist ivuxolimab in advanced cancers. Whole-study results and caveats: Low clonal expansion, among the lowest seen, marked partial responders at 0.1-3.0 mg/kg. CD4+ T cells averaged fewer expanded clones than CD8+ T cells.

The assay was immunoSEQ multiplex PCR, and TCRdb's table has in-frame clones only and misses some. The sample comprises 65,000 to 95,000 clones, approximately 85% of which are singletons, and less than 4.5% rests with the top ten. The sequence derives from an adult with an advanced solid tumor such as melanoma, head and neck, liver or kidney cancer. The sample in question was CD4+ or CD8+ T cells sorted from blood, obtained in a trial of the OX40 agonist ivuxolimab.

CDR3 amino acids: CAIPGTGGAYGYTF. CDR3 DNA: TGTGCCATCCCGGGGACAGGGGGCGCCTATGGCTACACCTTC. V usage is TRBV10-3 and J usage is TRBJ1-2; 12 bases align to TRBD1. There are 14 residues in the CDR3. V lost 8 bases and J lost 4; bases outside the gene matches: 5. Germline values: CDR1 ENHRY, CDR2 SYGVKD.